One T cell receptor (beta chain) is described in this entry. These data belong to a study of cytomegalovirus exposure and HLA in healthy donors. Overall study context: Among the 300 to 500 genotyped donors, 81% were placed in the Caucasian-associated ancestry cluster.

Nominally healthy donors provided the samples, though records likely missed some immune exposures. The PCR contained 60 Vbeta and 13 Jbeta primers. Only in-frame clones appear in the TCRdb table, and some are missing; sequencing was by immunoSEQ multiplex PCR. This table holds 100,000 to 150,000 clones, around 78% found once. V shed 1 base and J shed 8 bases, with 15 bases lying between them. This CDR3 comprises 15 residues. Germline loops: CDR1 SGHTA, CDR2 FQGNSA. The V call is TRBV7-2, the J call TRBJ1-3, with D unresolved. Sequenced sample: PBMCs. The receptor's source is a man aged 40-49 years in good health and CMV-seronegative. The CDR3 coding sequence is TGTGCCAGCAGCTTAGGGGTTAGCTTGGAGGACACCATATATTTT. Protein: CASSLGVSLEDTIYF.